This TCR beta chain stems from a study of T cell responses to AZD1222 COVID-19 vaccine. The CDR3 totals 15 residues. Looked up from germline, CDR1 is MNHEY and CDR2 is SMNVEV (reference sequence). Trimming left V 5 bases short and J 1 base short, with 14 bases between. Sequencing used immunoSEQ multiplex PCR; TCRdb keeps in-frame clones, though not all of them. Of some 130,000 clones listed, around nine tenths are singletons. This chain joins TRBV27 and TRBJ1-1, with a tentative D call TRBD1 (6 bases). This TCR derives from an adult in good health. Material: peripheral blood, obtained on day 0 of AZD1222 vaccination. The CDR3 loop is CASSPPGTPNTEAFF. In nucleotides, the CDR3 is TGTGCCAGCAGTCCCCCCGGGACACCGAACACTGAAGCTTTCTTT.